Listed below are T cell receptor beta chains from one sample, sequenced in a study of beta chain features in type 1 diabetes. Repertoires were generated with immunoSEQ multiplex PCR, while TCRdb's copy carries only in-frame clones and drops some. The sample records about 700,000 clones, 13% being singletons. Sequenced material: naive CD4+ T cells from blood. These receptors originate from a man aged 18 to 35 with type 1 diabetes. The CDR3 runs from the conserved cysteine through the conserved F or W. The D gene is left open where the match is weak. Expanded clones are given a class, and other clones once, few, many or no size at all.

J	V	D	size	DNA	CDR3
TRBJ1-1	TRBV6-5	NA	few	TGTGCCAGCGGGCAGGGAACCCAAGCTTTCTTT	CASGQGTQAFF
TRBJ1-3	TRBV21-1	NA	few	TGTGCCAGCAGCCCCCGAGGGGGGGTAGACTCTGGAAACACCATATATTTT	CASSPRGGVDSGNTIYF
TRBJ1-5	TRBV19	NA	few	TGTGCCAGTAGGGTGGGGTTGAGCAATCAGCCCCAGCATTTT	CASRVGLSNQPQHF
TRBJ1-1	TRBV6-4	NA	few	TGTGCCAGCAGCATCACAGCGAACACTGAAGCTTTCTTT	CASSITANTEAFF
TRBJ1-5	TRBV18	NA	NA	TGTGCCAGCTCACCATCATGGTACGACAATCAGCCCCAGCATTTT	CASSPSWYDNQPQHF
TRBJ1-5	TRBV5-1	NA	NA	TGCGCCAGCAGCGGGGGGCCCAATCAGCCCCAGCATTTT	CASSGGPNQPQHF
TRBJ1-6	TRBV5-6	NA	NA	TGTGCCAGCGGAGGAGGGCCACGGGCCTATAATTCACCCCTCCACTTT	CASGGGPRAYNSPLHF
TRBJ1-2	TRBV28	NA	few	TGTGCCACCAGTATCCTGGACAGCTATGGCTACACCTTC	CATSILDSYGYTF
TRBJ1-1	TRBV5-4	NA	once	TGTGCCAGCAGCTCCGCCGGCCCGAACACTGAAGCTTTCTTT	CASSSAGPNTEAFF
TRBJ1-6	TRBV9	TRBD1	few	TGTGCCAGCAGCGCCCCGGGACAGGGCGGTTCACCCCTCCACTTT	CASSAPGQGGSPLHF
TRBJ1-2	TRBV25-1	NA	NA	TGTGCCAGCAGTCTGCAGGGGACGGGTTTTCATGGCTACACCTTC	CASSLQGTGFHGYTF
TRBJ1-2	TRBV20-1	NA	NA	TGCAGTGCTACTGAAGGCTATGGCTACACCTTC	CSATEGYGYTF
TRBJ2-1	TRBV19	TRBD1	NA	TGTGCCAGTAGTGCTTGGACAGGGGTACATGAGCAGTTCTTC	CASSAWTGVHEQFF
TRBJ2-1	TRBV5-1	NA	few	TGCGCCAGCAGCTTGGTACAGGGCTCGGGCAATGAGCAGTTCTTC	CASSLVQGSGNEQFF
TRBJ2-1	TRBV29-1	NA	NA	TGCAGCGTTAGCGTTAGCTCCTACAATGAGCAGTTCTTC	CSVSVSSYNEQFF
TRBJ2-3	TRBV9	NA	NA	TGTGCCAGCAGCGGACGGACTACCGCGGATACGCAGTATTTT	CASSGRTTADTQYF
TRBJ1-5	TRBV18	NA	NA	TGTGCCAGCTCACCCGGGAATAGCAATCAGCCCCAGCATTTT	CASSPGNSNQPQHF
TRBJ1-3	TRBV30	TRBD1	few	TGTGCCTGGAGCCCCGACAGGGGACACACCATATATTTT	CAWSPDRGHTIYF
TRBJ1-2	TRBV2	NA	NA	TGTGCCAGCAGTCTACAGGGTCCGGACTATGGCTACACCTTC	CASSLQGPDYGYTF
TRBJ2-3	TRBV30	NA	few	TGTGCCTCCCATCAAGGGCTCGGTTGGGGAGATACGCAGTATTTT	CASHQGLGWGDTQYF
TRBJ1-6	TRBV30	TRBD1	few	TGTGCCTGGGGATTCGGACAGGGAAATTCACCCCTCCACTTT	CAWGFGQGNSPLHF
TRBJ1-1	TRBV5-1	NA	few	TGCGCCAGCAGCTTAGGTGGGAACACTGAAGCTTTCTTT	CASSLGGNTEAFF
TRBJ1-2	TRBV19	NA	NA	TGTGCCAGTAGTATAGCGCGGGGGAACTATGGCTACACCTTC	CASSIARGNYGYTF
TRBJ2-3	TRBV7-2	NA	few	TGTGCCAGCAGCTTGAGGAGGAGCACAGATACGCAGTATTTT	CASSLRRSTDTQYF
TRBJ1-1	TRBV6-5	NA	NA	TGTGCCACCCGGGGGAATTTTGGTGAAGCTTTCTTT	CATRGNFGEAFF
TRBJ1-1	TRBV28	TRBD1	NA	TGTGCCAGCAGCCCCGGGACAGGGTTCACTGAAGCTTTCTTT	CASSPGTGFTEAFF
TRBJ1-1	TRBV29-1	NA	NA	TGCAGCGCCGAAGCACAGGCCAACACTGAAGCTTTCTTT	CSAEAQANTEAFF
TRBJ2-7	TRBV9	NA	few	TGTGCCAGCAGCGTAGGCCTAACCCTGGGGGGACACCTCTACGAGCAGTACTTC	CASSVGLTLGGHLYEQYF
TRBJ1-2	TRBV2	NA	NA	TGTGCCAGCAGCCCTAGGGAGGGCTACACCTTC	CASSPREGYTF
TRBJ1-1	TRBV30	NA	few	TGTGCCTGGAGTGTAGTTGAAGCTTTCTTT	CAWSVVEAFF
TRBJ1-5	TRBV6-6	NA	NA	TGTGCCAGCAGTTACTCTCATAGCAATCAGCCCCAGCATTTT	CASSYSHSNQPQHF
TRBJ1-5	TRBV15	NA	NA	TGTGCCACCAGCAGATCTTCAGGACAGCCCAATCAGCCCCAGCATTTT	CATSRSSGQPNQPQHF
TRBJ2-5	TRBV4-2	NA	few	TGTGCCAGCAGCCAAGCATCGTCCGGGCCTATCCAAGAGACCCAGTACTTC	CASSQASSGPIQETQYF
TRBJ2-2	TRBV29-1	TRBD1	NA	TGCAGCGTTGGGACAGGGAACACCGGGGAGCTGTTTTTT	CSVGTGNTGELFF
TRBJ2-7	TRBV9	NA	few	TGTGCCAGCAGCGTAGACTCAGGTGTCGACGAGCAGTACTTC	CASSVDSGVDEQYF
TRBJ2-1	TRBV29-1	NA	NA	TGCAGCGTTGAAAGGCCCGACAATGAGCAGTTCTTC	CSVERPDNEQFF
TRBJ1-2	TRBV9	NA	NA	TGTGCCAGCAGCGCCGCCCTAGGGAGTAGCAACTATGGCTACACCTTC	CASSAALGSSNYGYTF
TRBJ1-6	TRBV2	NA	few	TGTGCCAGCAGTGCGGGGGTCAGGGCACCCCTCCACTTT	CASSAGVRAPLHF
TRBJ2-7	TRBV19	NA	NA	TGTGCCAGTATGCGGGCGTACTACGAGCAGTACTTC	CASMRAYYEQYF
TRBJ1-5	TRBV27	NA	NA	TGTGCCAGCAGTCAACTAAATCAGCCCCAGCATTTT	CASSQLNQPQHF
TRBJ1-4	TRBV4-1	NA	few	TGCGCCAGCAGTCTACAGGTTATCATTAATGAAAAACTGTTTTTT	CASSLQVIINEKLFF
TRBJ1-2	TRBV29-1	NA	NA	TGCAGCGTTGCAGCTGGAGCTGGCTACACCTTC	CSVAAGAGYTF
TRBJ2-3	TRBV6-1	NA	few	TGTGCCAGCAGTGAAGCTCCGGGGCCCTGGGATACGCAGTATTTT	CASSEAPGPWDTQYF
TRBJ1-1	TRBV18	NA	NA	TGTGCCAGCTCGTACGACCCGAACACTGAAGCTTTCTTT	CASSYDPNTEAFF
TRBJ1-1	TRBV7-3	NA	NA	TGTGCCAGCAGCTTAACCCGGCAGGCCGGAGGTCTGGCTTTCTTT	CASSLTRQAGGLAFF
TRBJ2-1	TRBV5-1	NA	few	TGCGCCAGCGCTACCGGAGAAGACTACAATGAGCAGTTCTTC	CASATGEDYNEQFF
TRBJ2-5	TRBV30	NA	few	TGTGCCTGGAGTGTAGGGGGGCTGGGAGAGACCCAGTACTTC	CAWSVGGLGETQYF
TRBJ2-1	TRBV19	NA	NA	TGTGCCAGTAGTATAGAGGGGGCGTACAATGAGCAGTTCTTC	CASSIEGAYNEQFF
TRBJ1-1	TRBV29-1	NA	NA	TGCAGCGTTGCGGACTCCTTCCTGGAAGCTTTCTTT	CSVADSFLEAFF
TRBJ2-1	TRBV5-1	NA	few	TGCGCCAGCAGCTTGGAGGGCAGGGATGAGCAGTTCTTC	CASSLEGRDEQFF